This entry describes one TCR beta chain. Trimming left V 5 bases short and J 5 bases short, with 14 bases between. Germline CDR1 SGHVS, CDR2 FQNEAQ. CDR3 length: 14 amino acids. Repertoires were generated with immunoSEQ multiplex PCR, while TCRdb's copy carries only in-frame clones and drops some. The table records just over 150,000 clones, 75% to 90% of them present only once. This specimen comes from a study of T cell responses to AZD1222 COVID-19 vaccine. This receptor was taken from an adult who had recovered from COVID-19. The material was peripheral blood, obtained after recovery from COVID-19. The rearrangement joins TRBV7-8 to TRBJ2-3; a weak D match, TRBD1 (6 bases). The chain's CDR3 is CASSLTGPVDTQYF. CDR3 coding DNA: TGTGCCAGCAGCCTAACAGGGCCCGTAGATACGCAGTATTTT.